A single T cell receptor beta chain is shown here with its context. The source of the sample is a study of blood T cell repertoires in COVID-19. Study-level background: PBMCs, B-cell-depleted T cells, or T cells were the source of the cDNA or gDNA that made up the material.

Germline V lookup: CDR1 GTSNPN, CDR2 SVGIG (reference sequence). CDR3 length equals 15 residues. The V end lost 3 bases, the J end lost 7 bases, and 16 bases lay between the germline ends. Sequencing was performed with immunoSEQ multiplex PCR; in TCRdb, only in-frame clones are kept and a portion is missing. Here the sample spans 80,000 or so clones, roughly 89% being singletons. The chain uses TRBV30 and TRBJ1-6, with a tentative D call TRBD1 (5 bases). The clonotype was recovered from a man over 45 with acute or convalescent COVID-19. What was sequenced was peripheral blood. CDR3 sequence reads: CAWRGSRARNSPLHF. CDR3 DNA sequence: TGTGCCTGGAGAGGTAGCAGGGCTCGAAATTCACCCCTCCACTTT.